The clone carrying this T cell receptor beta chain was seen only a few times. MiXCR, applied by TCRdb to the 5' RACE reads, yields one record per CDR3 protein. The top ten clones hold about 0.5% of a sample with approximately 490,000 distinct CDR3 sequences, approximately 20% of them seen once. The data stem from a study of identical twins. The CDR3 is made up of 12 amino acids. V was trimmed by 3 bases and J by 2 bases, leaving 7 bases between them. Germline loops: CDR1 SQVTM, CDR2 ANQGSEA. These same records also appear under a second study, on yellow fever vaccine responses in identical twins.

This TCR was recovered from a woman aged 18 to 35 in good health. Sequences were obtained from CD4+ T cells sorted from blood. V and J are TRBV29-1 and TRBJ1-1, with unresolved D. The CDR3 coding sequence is TGCAGCGTTGACCGGGAAAACACTGAAGCTTTCTTT. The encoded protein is CSVDRENTEAFF. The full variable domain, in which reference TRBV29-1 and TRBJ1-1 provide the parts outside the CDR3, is SAVISQKPSRDICQRGTSLTIQCQVDSQVTMMFWYRQQPGQSLTLIATANQGSEATYESGFVIDKFPISRPNLTFSTLTVSNMSPEDSSIYLCSVDRENTEAFFGQGTRLTVV.